A single sample is the source of the 21 T cell receptor beta chains below, sequenced in a study of T-cell memory formation after mild COVID-19. Each CDR3 protein gets one entry after TCRdb re-called the 5' RACE reads with MiXCR. The sample consists of approximately 490,000 distinct CDR3 sequences, roughly 21% of them appearing once. The sample taken for sequencing was PBMCs or a T cell subset sorted from them (not recorded which). The receptors come from an adult woman who had mild COVID-19 (a few samples of this study predate the infection). Cell type and time point are not known.

V gene TRBV30 combines with J gene TRBJ2-1, with D possibly matching TRBD1 (6 bases). Germline lookup yields CDR1 GTSNPN and CDR2 SVGIG (reference sequence). The V end was cut by 1 base, the J end by 4 bases, with 8 bases between. This CDR3 comprises 13 residues. The CDR3 nucleotides are TGTGCCTGGAGTGCCCAGGGGTACAATGAGCAGTTCTTC. It encodes CAWSAQGYNEQFF. The full variable domain, its missing parts supplied by reference TRBV30 and TRBJ2-1, is SQTIHQWPATLVQPVGSPLSLECTVEGTSNPNLYWYRQAAGRGLQLLFYSVGIGQISSEVPQNLSASRPQDRQFILSSKKLLLSDSGFYLCAWSAQGYNEQFFGPGTRLTVL.

The V call is TRBV6-2 or TRBV6-3, the J call TRBJ2-7; 8 bases map to TRBD1. The germline gives CDR1 MNHEY, CDR2 SVGEGT. The CDR3 consists of 14 residues. The junction had 7 bases not matched to a gene; V was cut back by 6 bases and J by 3 bases. The CDR3, as DNA: TGTGCCAGCAGGACCGGGACAGGATTCTACGAGCAGTACTTC. Translation gives CASRTGTGFYEQYF.

There are a few counts of this clonotype. This chain connects TRBV25-1 to TRBJ2-7, with TRBD2 as a possible D gene (6 bases). There are 13 residues in the CDR3. Trimming removed 2 bases from V and 6 bases from J, with 11 bases in between. In germline, CDR1 is MGHDK, CDR2 SYGVNS. The CDR3 here is CASSEVGRREQYF. As DNA, the CDR3 is TGTGCCAGCAGTGAAGTAGGGAGGCGCGAGCAGTACTTC.

The DNA of the CDR3 is TGCGCCAGCAGCTCCGGGACAGGGTATAGCGACGAGCAGTACTTC. Residues: CASSSGTGYSDEQYF. V and J are TRBV5-1 and TRBJ2-7; 9 nucleotides agree with TRBD1. From germline, CDR1 is SGHRS and CDR2 YFSETQ. V lost 3 bases and J lost 5; bases outside the gene matches: 9. The CDR3 extends over 15 amino acids.

In this sample, this clonotype turned up a few times. V usage is TRBV7-2 and J usage is TRBJ2-1, with D maybe TRBD1 (6 bases). Trimming removed 1 base from V and 0 bases from J, with 10 bases in between. The CDR3 loop spans 16 amino acids. The germline CDR1 and CDR2 sequences are SGHTA and FQGNSA. CDR3 DNA sequence: TGTGCCAGCAGCTTAGAGACAGGCAGCTCCTACAATGAGCAGTTCTTC. Translation: CASSLETGSSYNEQFF. Looking up the rest from reference TRBV7-2 and TRBJ2-1 gives the full variable domain: GAGVSQSPSNKVTEKGKDVELRCDPISGHTALYWYRQSLGQGLEFLIYFQGNSAPDKSGLPSDRFSAERTGGSVSTLTIQRTQQEDSAVYLCASSLETGSSYNEQFFGPGTRLTVL.

Only a few counts were recorded for this clonotype. The chain recombines TRBV7-9 with TRBJ1-3; D not resolved. Germline V CDR1 and CDR2: SEHNR, FQNEAQ (reference sequence). V was shortened by 7 bases and J by 7 bases, with 11 bases between the two germline ends. This CDR3 spans 12 amino acids. The CDR3 here is CASISVGNTIYF. In DNA, the CDR3 is TGTGCCAGCATCAGTGTCGGTAACACCATATATTTT.

The chain has TRBV29-1 and TRBJ1-2, with 9 bases matching TRBD1. Trimming removed 3 bases from V and 8 bases from J; junction bases left unmatched: 7. CDR1 and CDR2 (germline): SQVTM, ANQGSEA. This CDR3 region has 13 residues. The chain's CDR3 is CSVDGTGFLGYTF. The CDR3 region has the DNA TGCAGCGTTGATGGGACAGGGTTTTTAGGCTACACCTTC.

This clonotype was seen a few times. This sequence joins TRBV7-8 and TRBJ2-7; D unclear. This CDR3 has 14 residues. Germline CDR1 is SGHVS and CDR2 is FQNEAQ. Trimming left V 3 bases short and J 4 bases short, with 13 bases between. CDR3 residues: CASSFTLAWYEQYF. The CDR3 DNA follows: TGTGCCAGCAGCTTCACACTGGCCTGGTACGAGCAGTACTTC.

J is TRBJ2-7 and V is TRBV4-1; 11 bases align to TRBD2. Trimming at V came to 4 bases and at J to 0 bases, leaving 11 bases not matched to a gene. The length of the CDR3 is 18 residues. Germline CDR1 and CDR2: MGHRA and YSYEKL. The CDR3, as DNA: TGCGCCAGCAGCCGAACTAGCGGGGGACTCCCTAGCTCCTACGAGCAGTACTTC. Translating it yields CASSRTSGGLPSSYEQYF.

The genes are TRBV2 and TRBJ2-7; TRBD1 might be the D (5 bases). CDR3 size: 15 residues. V shed 6 bases and J shed 2 bases, with 17 bases lying between them. Germline CDR1 reads SNHLY; CDR2 reads FYNNEI. This CDR3 reads CASSPVDSVAYEQYF. CDR3 in DNA: TGTGCCAGCAGCCCAGTAGACAGCGTAGCCTACGAGCAGTACTTC.

This clonotype was detected a few times. The rearrangement joins TRBV30 to TRBJ2-5; D perhaps matches TRBD1 (6 bases). The germline V and J ends were trimmed by 2 bases and 2 bases, with 12 bases remaining between them. Germline-derived CDR1 and CDR2 are GTSNPN and SVGIG (reference sequence). The CDR3 is 14 amino acids. For the CDR3, the DNA is TGTGCCTGGAGTAAGGGGACAAAACAAGAGACCCAGTACTTC. This gives the protein CAWSKGTKQETQYF. Based on the CDR3 plus reference TRBV30 and TRBJ2-5, the full variable domain is SQTIHQWPATLVQPVGSPLSLECTVEGTSNPNLYWYRQAAGRGLQLLFYSVGIGQISSEVPQNLSASRPQDRQFILSSKKLLLSDSGFYLCAWSKGTKQETQYFGPGTRLLVL.

The J gene is TRBJ1-1, the V gene TRBV12-5; D gene unclear. Germline CDR1 and CDR2: LGHNT and FRNRAP. With 1 base removed from V and 8 bases from J, the gap between germline ends came to 8 bases. The CDR3 spans 12 residues. CDR3 coding DNA: TGTGCTAGTGGTTTGGACAACGGGGAAGCTTTCTTT. It specifies CASGLDNGEAFF. Together with reference TRBV12-5 and TRBJ1-1, the CDR3 gives the full variable domain: DARVTQTPRHKVTEMGQEVTMRCQPILGHNTVFWYRQTMMQGLELLAYFRNRAPLDDSGMPKDRFSAEMPDATLATLKIQPSEPRDSAVYFCASGLDNGEAFFGQGTRLTVV.

In DNA, the CDR3 is TGTGCCAGCAGTTTGGCCGGGACTAGCGGGAGAAATGAGCAGTTCTTC. It specifies CASSLAGTSGRNEQFF. The V and J genes are TRBV12-3 or TRBV12-4 and TRBJ2-1; 14 nucleotides match TRBD2. With 3 bases clipped from V and 7 bases from J, the junction kept 5 bases outside the gene matches. CDR3 length equals 16 residues.

The J gene is TRBJ2-5, the V gene TRBV11-2; weak D call: TRBD1 (6 bases). The V and J ends lost 4 bases and 4 bases respectively, with 13 bases between them. The germline CDR1 and CDR2 sequences are SGHAT and FQNNGV. CDR3 size: 14 residues. The CDR3: CASSSTGTGETQYF. The CDR3 bases are TGTGCCAGCAGCTCAACAGGGACGGGAGAGACCCAGTACTTC.

This clonotype came up a few times. The chain joins TRBV9 to TRBJ1-6; D perhaps matches TRBD1 (6 bases). The V gene lost 2 bases and the J gene lost 8 bases, with 14 bases spanning the gap. There are 15 residues in the CDR3. The germline V gene has CDR1 SGDLS and CDR2 YYNGEE. CDR3 in amino acids: CASSVLDRSDSPLHF. The CDR3 region has the DNA TGTGCCAGCAGCGTCTTGGACAGATCCGATTCACCCCTCCACTTT.

This clonotype was counted a single time. The chain has TRBV6-5 and TRBJ1-1; D possibly corresponds to TRBD1 (6 bases). The CDR3 extends over 12 amino acids. The V end was cut by 5 bases, the J end by 6 bases, with 10 bases between. The germline V gene encodes CDR1 MNHEY and CDR2 SVGAGI. The CDR3 protein is CASSTGRAEAFF. The CDR3 region has the DNA TGTGCCAGCAGTACAGGGAGGGCTGAAGCTTTCTTT.

The chain uses TRBV12-5 and TRBJ2-5, with 11 bases identical to TRBD2. With 0 bases clipped from V and 5 bases from J, the junction kept 11 bases outside the gene matches. CDR3 size: 18 residues. The germline V gene has CDR1 LGHNT and CDR2 FRNRAP. The CDR3 loop is CASGLVTTSGRVRETQYF. The CDR3 DNA follows: TGTGCTAGTGGTTTGGTAACTACTAGCGGGAGAGTGAGGGAGACCCAGTACTTC.

This clonotype was observed many times. This chain uses TRBV10-3 with TRBJ2-7, with 8 bases aligning to TRBD2. The CDR3 is 16 amino acids. V was clipped by 0 bases and J by 4 bases; unmatched bases: 8. The germline gives CDR1 ENHRY, CDR2 SYGVKD. The CDR3 here is CAISESQPGTRYEQYF. The CDR3 coding sequence is TGTGCCATCAGTGAGTCGCAGCCCGGGACTAGGTACGAGCAGTACTTC.

This clonotype was detected only a few times. This chain links TRBV12-3 or TRBV12-4 with TRBJ2-2; D ambiguous. V was cut by 7 bases and J by 6 bases, with 6 bases left in between. This CDR3 has 11 amino acids. The CDR3 sequence: CASTNSGELFF. The CDR3 DNA sequence: TGTGCCAGCACCAACTCCGGGGAGCTGTTTTTT.

The chain combines TRBV6-1 with TRBJ2-7; 8 bases are a match to TRBD1. This CDR3 is 16 amino acids long. V dropped 6 bases and J dropped 2; count of bases not matched to a gene: 12. Germline V lookup: CDR1 MNHNS, CDR2 SASEGT. Here the CDR3 reads CASSATRTGKTYEQYF. The CDR3, as DNA: TGTGCCAGCAGCGCTACTAGGACAGGGAAAACCTACGAGCAGTACTTC.

There are a few counts of this clonotype. The rearrangement links TRBV5-1 to TRBJ2-3; maybe TRBD2 (6 bases). The germline gives CDR1 SGHRS, CDR2 YFSETQ. V was clipped by 4 bases and J by 2 bases, with 11 bases between them. The CDR3 runs 14 residues. CDR3 protein: CASSKGLDTDTQYF. CDR3 coding DNA: TGCGCCAGCAGCAAGGGACTTGACACAGATACGCAGTATTTT. Complete variable domain (other parts from reference TRBV5-1 and TRBJ2-3): KAGVTQTPRYLIKTRGQQVTLSCSPISGHRSVSWYQQTPGQGLQFLFEYFSETQRNKGNFPGRFSGRQFSNSRSEMNVSTLELGDSALYLCASSKGLDTDTQYFGPGTRLTVL.